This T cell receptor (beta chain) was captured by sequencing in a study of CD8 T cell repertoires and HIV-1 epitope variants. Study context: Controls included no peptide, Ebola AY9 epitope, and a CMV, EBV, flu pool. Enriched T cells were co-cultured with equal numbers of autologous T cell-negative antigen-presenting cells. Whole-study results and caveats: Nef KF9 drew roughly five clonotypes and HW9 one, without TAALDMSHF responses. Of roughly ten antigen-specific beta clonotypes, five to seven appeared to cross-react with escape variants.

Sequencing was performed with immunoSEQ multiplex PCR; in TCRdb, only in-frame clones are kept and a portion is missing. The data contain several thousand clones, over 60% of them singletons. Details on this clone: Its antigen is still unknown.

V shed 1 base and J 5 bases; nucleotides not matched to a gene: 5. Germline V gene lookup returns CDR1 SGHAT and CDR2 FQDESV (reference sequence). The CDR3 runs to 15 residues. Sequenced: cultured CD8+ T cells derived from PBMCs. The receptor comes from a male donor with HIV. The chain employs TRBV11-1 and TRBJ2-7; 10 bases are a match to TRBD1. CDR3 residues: CASSLVVTGGDEQYF. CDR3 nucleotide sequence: TGTGCCAGCAGCTTAGTGGTGACAGGGGGCGACGAGCAGTACTTC.